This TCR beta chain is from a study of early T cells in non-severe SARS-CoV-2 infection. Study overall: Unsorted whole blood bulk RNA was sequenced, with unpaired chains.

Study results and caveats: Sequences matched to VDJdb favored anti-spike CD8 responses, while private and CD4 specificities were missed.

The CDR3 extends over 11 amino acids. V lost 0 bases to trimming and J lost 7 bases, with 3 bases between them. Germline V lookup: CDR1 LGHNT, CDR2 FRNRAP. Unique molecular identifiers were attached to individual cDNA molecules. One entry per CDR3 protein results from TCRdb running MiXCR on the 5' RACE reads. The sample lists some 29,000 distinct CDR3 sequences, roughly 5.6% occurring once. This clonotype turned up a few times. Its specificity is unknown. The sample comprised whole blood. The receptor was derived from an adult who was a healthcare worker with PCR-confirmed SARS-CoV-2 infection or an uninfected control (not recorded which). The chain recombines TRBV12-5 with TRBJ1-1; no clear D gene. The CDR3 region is CASGLVHEAFF. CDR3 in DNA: TGTGCTAGTGGTTTGGTCCATGAAGCTTTCTTT.